This T cell receptor (beta chain) is from a study of identical twins. TCRdb fed the 5' RACE reads into MiXCR, producing one record per CDR3 protein. The sample has about 660,000 distinct CDR3 sequences, less than 10% seen once; the top ten hold more than 0.75%. Germline V CDR1 and CDR2: DFQATT, SNEGSKA (reference sequence). V dropped 7 bases and J dropped 1 base, with 10 bases sitting between them. The CDR3 runs 12 residues. In its sample, this clonotype was seen once. These same data were also listed under a study on yellow fever vaccine responses in identical twins. This second study says: Twins' T cell vaccine responses reportedly looked partly convergent, partly personalized.

The sequence was collected from a woman between 18 and 29 years old in good health. Sequencing was performed on PBMCs. The V gene is TRBV20-1, the J gene TRBJ2-5, with D tentatively TRBD1 or TRBD2 (5 bases each). CDR3 DNA: TGCAGTGGAGAGGGGATCCAAGAGACCCAGTACTTC. Its protein is CSGEGIQETQYF.